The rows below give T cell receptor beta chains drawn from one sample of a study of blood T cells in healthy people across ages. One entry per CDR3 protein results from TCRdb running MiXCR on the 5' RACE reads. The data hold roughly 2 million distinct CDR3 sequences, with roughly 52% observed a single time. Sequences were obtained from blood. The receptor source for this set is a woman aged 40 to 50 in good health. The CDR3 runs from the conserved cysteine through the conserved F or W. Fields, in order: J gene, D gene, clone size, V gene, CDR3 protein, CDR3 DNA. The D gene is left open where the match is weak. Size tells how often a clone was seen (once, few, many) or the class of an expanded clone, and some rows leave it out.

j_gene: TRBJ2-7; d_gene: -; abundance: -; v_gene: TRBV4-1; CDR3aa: CASSQGSSRGASSYEQYF; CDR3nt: TGCGCCAGCAGCCAAGGTTCATCTCGGGGGGCCAGCTCCTACGAGCAGTACTTC
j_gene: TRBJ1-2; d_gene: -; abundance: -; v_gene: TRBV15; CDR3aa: CATSRARGANYGYTF; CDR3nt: TGTGCCACCAGCAGAGCCCGGGGCGCTAACTATGGCTACACCTTC
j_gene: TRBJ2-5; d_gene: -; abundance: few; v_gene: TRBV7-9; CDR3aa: CASSSSSAKVYQETQYF; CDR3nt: TGTGCCAGCAGCTCATCTTCGGCTAAAGTCTACCAAGAGACCCAGTACTTC
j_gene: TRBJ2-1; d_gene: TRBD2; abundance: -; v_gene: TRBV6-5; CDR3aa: CASSYSLGLVIGEQFF; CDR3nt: TGTGCCAGCAGTTACTCCTTGGGACTAGTCATCGGTGAGCAGTTCTTC
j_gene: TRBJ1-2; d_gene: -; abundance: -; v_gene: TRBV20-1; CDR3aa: CSARPRGGNYGYTF; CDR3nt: TGCAGTGCTAGACCTCGAGGAGGAAACTATGGCTACACCTTC
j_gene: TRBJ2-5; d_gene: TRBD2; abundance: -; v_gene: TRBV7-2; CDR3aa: CASSSGLAGWAQYF; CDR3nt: TGTGCCAGCAGCTCGGGACTAGCGGGGTGGGCCCAGTACTTC
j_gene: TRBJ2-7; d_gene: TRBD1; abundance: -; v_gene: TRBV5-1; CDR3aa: CASRAKTGDEQYF; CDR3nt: TGCGCCAGCAGAGCTAAAACAGGGGACGAGCAGTACTTC
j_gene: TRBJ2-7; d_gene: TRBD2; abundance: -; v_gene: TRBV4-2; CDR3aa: CASSPGRAGGYEQYF; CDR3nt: TGTGCCAGCAGCCCCGGGCGAGCGGGGGGCTACGAGCAGTACTTC
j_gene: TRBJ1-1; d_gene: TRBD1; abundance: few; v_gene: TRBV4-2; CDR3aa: CASSQRTGGNTEAFF; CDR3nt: TGTGCCAGCAGCCAAAGGACAGGGGGGAACACTGAAGCTTTCTTT
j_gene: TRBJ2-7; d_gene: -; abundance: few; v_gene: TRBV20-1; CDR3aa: CSARSGNYEQYF; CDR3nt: TGCAGTGCTAGGAGCGGTAACTACGAGCAGTACTTC
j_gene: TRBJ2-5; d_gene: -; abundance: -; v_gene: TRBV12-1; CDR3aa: CASSSGQILKETQYF; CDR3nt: TGTGCCAGCAGCTCGGGACAGATCTTAAAAGAGACCCAGTACTTC
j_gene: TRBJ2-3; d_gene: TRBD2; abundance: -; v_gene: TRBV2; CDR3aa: CASVAGVSDTQYF; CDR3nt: TGTGCCAGCGTAGCGGGGGTTTCAGATACGCAGTATTTT
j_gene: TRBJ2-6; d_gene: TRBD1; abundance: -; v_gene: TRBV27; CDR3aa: CASSFVQGAPGANVLTF; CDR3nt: TGTGCCAGCAGTTTTGTACAGGGGGCCCCTGGGGCCAACGTCCTGACTTTC
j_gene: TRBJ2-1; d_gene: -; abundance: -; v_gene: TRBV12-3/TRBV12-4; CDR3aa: CASSPYGGAQFF; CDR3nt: TGTGCCAGCAGCCCTTACGGAGGCGCGCAGTTCTTC
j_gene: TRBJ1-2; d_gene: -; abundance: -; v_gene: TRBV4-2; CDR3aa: CASSQGRLANYGYTF; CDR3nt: TGTGCCAGCAGCCAAGGACGGCTAGCTAACTATGGCTACACCTTC